This T cell receptor beta chain derives from a study of persistence of HIV-infected CD4 T cells. Findings and limits, study-wide: Degenerate expanded CDR3beta sequences were enriched among CMV- and Gag-responding cells.

Stimulation used 8.5 to 10 ug/mL lysate from CMV-infected fibroblasts. CD4+ T cells upregulating both CD40 ligand and CD69 were sorted as responding cells. For at least 4 years, plasma HIV-1 RNA was undetectable (<50 copies/mL). Donors had CD4+ T cell counts above 400 cells/uL and were CMV-seropositive. Sequencing used immunoSEQ version 4 in survey mode. Sequenced by immunoSEQ multiplex PCR; TCRdb stores in-frame clones only, minus some. The sample contains around 8,000 clones, roughly two thirds of which appear only once. This clone was observed a few times. Its antigen is not known. Germline-derived CDR1 and CDR2 are LNHDA and SQIVND (reference sequence). J lost 1 base, V lost 3 bases, and 5 bases had no gene match. This CDR3 region has 16 residues.

The gene calls are TRBV19 and TRBJ1-5; 8 nucleotides match TRBD1. The sequence was obtained from an adult man with HIV who was CMV-seropositive. The sample was CD4+ T cells sorted from PBMCs after roughly 18-hour stimulation, taken from a patient who received antiretroviral therapy. The CDR3 sequence: CASSMLDRGSNQPQHF. The DNA for the CDR3 is TGTGCCAGTAGTATGCTAGACAGGGGAAGCAATCAGCCCCAGCATTTT. The full variable domain, its missing parts supplied by reference TRBV19 and TRBJ1-5, is DGGITQSPKYLFRKEGQNVTLSCEQNLNHDAMYWYRQDPGQGLRLIYYSQIVNDFQKGDIAEGYSVSREKKESFPLTVTSAQKNPTAFYLCASSMLDRGSNQPQHFGDGTRLSIL.